A selection of T cell receptor beta chains follows, all from one sample in a study of shared clonotypes between healthy human individuals. The repertoire was sequenced with immunoSEQ multiplex PCR; TCRdb's copy has only in-frame clones and lacks some. The table lists 400,000 to 600,000 clones, 95% to 97% of them singletons. The sample consisted of naive CD4+ T cells sorted from blood. These receptor sequences come from a woman in her twenties or thirties in good health. Both conserved end residues are part of each CDR3. Fields, in order: D gene, V gene, CDR3 protein. A D gene is named only where the DNA matches it firmly.

TRBD1 TRBV4-1 CASSPGQGANTEAFF
TRBD1 TRBV7-9 CASSQPVTGASGAFF
TRBD2 TRBV7-9 CASSFPSSGRAYEQYF
TRBD1 TRBV10-1 CASSESTGGVRETQYF
- TRBV10-3 CATSGRTASSYNSPLHF
- TRBV18 CASSLVGVDYGYTF
- TRBV4-2 CASSQDGGMGNSPLHF
TRBD1 TRBV2 CASSEAGRGQPQHF
- TRBV11-2 CASRGYEGPYEQYF
TRBD1 TRBV6-6 CASRSGQGNYGYTF
TRBD2 TRBV29-1 CSVEGISGRAVYEQYF
- TRBV19 CASTYRDGAANEQFF
- TRBV6-5 CASRPARGTYGYTF
- TRBV28 CASSLGGRRGEQYF
- TRBV20-1 CSATRGHGYTF
- TRBV28 CASSLRGEKLFF
- TRBV28 CASSLQGSTSSYEQYF
- TRBV18 CASSPRTDRRTPEAFF
TRBD2 TRBV7-2 CASSLGWTSGIYEQYF
- TRBV28 CASSDFLETQYF
TRBD1 TRBV7-2 CASSWDSQETQYF
- TRBV19 CASTLGGPGSTEAFF
- TRBV27 CASSLLVGSHTGELFF
- TRBV2 CASTPAAGAGGYTF
TRBD1 TRBV19 CASSSPGQGPNEQFF
TRBD1 TRBV6-5 CASAPRQGGAGELFF
- TRBV28 CASRRGWQGQAFF
TRBD1 TRBV2 CASRLTGVKEKLFF
TRBD2 TRBV4-1 CASSHPRGTSGYNEQFF
TRBD1 TRBV5-1 CASSLSGQGGTDTQYF
- TRBV21-1 CASSKALGGSNTEAFF
TRBD1 TRBV30 CAWRNPGQGNTEAFF
TRBD2 TRBV11-2 CASSSLGASGSAKNIQYF
- TRBV5-1 CASSLTGFNEQYF